These 20 T cell receptor beta chains were all obtained from the same sample, sequenced in a study of blood T cells in healthy people across ages. Sample-barcoded 5' priming and a J-beta primer mix drove a second PCR of about 6 to 11 cycles. Each CDR3 protein is one row after TCRdb ran MiXCR on the 5' RACE reads. The sample consists of over 600,000 distinct CDR3 sequences, 20% to 25% of them appearing once. Input material: blood. These receptor sequences come from a man in his 70s in good health.

The J gene is TRBJ2-2, the V gene TRBV7-2; 11 nucleotides agree with TRBD2. The CDR3 sequence is 19 residues long. The ends lost 4 bases at V and 0 bases at J; junction bases unmatched: 10. The germline CDR1 and CDR2 sequences are SGHTA and FQGNSA. The CDR3 DNA follows: TGTGCCAGCAGCTCCTTGTTGGGACTAGCGGTCGCGAACACCGGGGAGCTGTTTTTT. Its translation: CASSSLLGLAVANTGELFF.

The chain carries TRBV9 and TRBJ2-1; no clear D gene. TRBJ2-7 explains the end of the DNA better; the J call may be wrong. The germline gives CDR1 SGDLS, CDR2 YYNGEE. CDR3 length: 13 amino acids. This CDR3 is CASSVELDREQYF. The CDR3 nucleotides read TGTGCCAGCAGCGTAGAACTGGATAGGGAGCAGTACTTC.

There are a few counts of this clonotype. V is TRBV2 and J is TRBJ2-1; D not certain. This CDR3 has 12 amino acids. Trimming took off 2 bases at V and 8 bases at J, with 7 bases between the two ends. CDR1 is SNHLY, CDR2 FYNNEI, per germline. CDR3 sequence: CASSEYLYEQFF. The CDR3 nucleotides read TGTGCCAGCAGTGAATACTTGTATGAGCAGTTCTTC.

This clonotype appeared a few times. The J gene is TRBJ1-1, the V gene TRBV12-3 or TRBV12-4; D gene ambiguous. Trimming removed 0 bases from V and 0 bases from J, with 8 bases in between. The CDR3 length is 15 residues. The CDR3 nucleotides read TGTGCCAGCAGTTTAGCGATGGATATGAACACTGAAGCTTTCTTT. As protein: CASSLAMDMNTEAFF.

This clonotype was seen just once. This chain joins TRBV19 and TRBJ2-1; 9 bases are shared with TRBD2. With 5 bases clipped from V and 7 bases from J, the junction kept 12 bases outside the gene matches. Germline V gene sequence: CDR1 LNHDA, CDR2 SQIVND (reference sequence). The CDR3 runs 16 residues. CDR3 sequence (DNA): TGTGCCAGTAGTCTTCGGGGTCTAGCGGGATTTAATGAGCAGTTCTTC. Residues: CASSLRGLAGFNEQFF.

This clonotype has only a few counts. The chain employs TRBV15 and TRBJ2-5, with 8 bases lining up with TRBD2. The DNA end favors TRBJ2-1, so the J call may be wrong. The CDR3 length is 15 residues. Germline V gene lookup returns CDR1 LNHNV and CDR2 YYDKDF (reference sequence). This CDR3 reads CATSREPGGAYEQFF. CDR3 DNA: TGTGCCACCAGCAGAGAGCCGGGAGGGGCATATGAGCAGTTCTTC.

The rearrangement joins TRBV29-1 to TRBJ1-5; D perhaps matches TRBD1 (5 bases). Germline V gene data show CDR1 as SQVTM and CDR2 as ANQGSEA. The CDR3 is 13 residues long. Trimming took off 3 bases at V and 4 bases at J, with 10 bases between the two ends. In DNA, the CDR3 is TGCAGCGTTGAGCAGGGCCCAAATCAGCCCCAGCATTTT. Translation gives CSVEQGPNQPQHF.

The chain uses TRBV6-2 or TRBV6-3 and TRBJ1-1; the D gene is possibly TRBD1 (6 bases). The germline V gene has CDR1 MNHEY and CDR2 SVGEGT. The CDR3 has 12 residues. V was trimmed by 6 bases and J by 4 bases, leaving 9 bases between them. The CDR3 loop reads CASRTGTTEAFF. The CDR3 coding sequence is TGTGCCAGCAGAACAGGGACCACTGAAGCTTTCTTT.

This clonotype has more than one count but fewer than ten. This chain joins TRBV6-4 and TRBJ2-7, with D possibly being TRBD1 (6 bases). TRBJ2-1 matches the DNA end more closely, so the J call is doubtful. Per the germline V gene, CDR1 is MRHNA and CDR2 is SNTAGT. The CDR3 sequence is 13 residues long. The CDR3, as DNA: TGTGCCAGCAGTGAACAGGGTAGCAATGAGCAGTTCTTC. Translating it yields CASSEQGSNEQFF.

This clonotype was observed at least ten times. This chain joins TRBV5-1 and TRBJ2-1, with TRBD2 matching 8 bases. The germline CDR1 and CDR2 sequences are SGHRS and YFSETQ. Germline trimming cut 0 bases from V and 6 bases from J; bases unmatched to any gene: 2. The CDR3 runs to 14 residues. The CDR3 nucleotides are TGCGCCAGCAGCTTGGGGGGACTAGGCAATGAGCAGTTCTTC. As protein: CASSLGGLGNEQFF. Based on the CDR3 plus reference TRBV5-1 and TRBJ2-1, the full variable domain is KAGVTQTPRYLIKTRGQQVTLSCSPISGHRSVSWYQQTPGQGLQFLFEYFSETQRNKGNFPGRFSGRQFSNSRSEMNVSTLELGDSALYLCASSLGGLGNEQFFGPGTRLTVL.

This sequence joins TRBV5-1 and TRBJ1-2, with 7 positions matching TRBD1. This CDR3 is 17 amino acids long. The germline gives CDR1 SGHRS, CDR2 YFSETQ. V lost 4 bases, J lost 5 bases, and 17 bases stayed unmatched. CDR3 residues: CASSGQDYTGNNYGYTF. The CDR3, as DNA: TGCGCCAGCAGCGGACAGGACTACACAGGGAATAATTATGGCTACACCTTC. Looking up the rest from reference TRBV5-1 and TRBJ1-2 gives the full variable domain: KAGVTQTPRYLIKTRGQQVTLSCSPISGHRSVSWYQQTPGQGLQFLFEYFSETQRNKGNFPGRFSGRQFSNSRSEMNVSTLELGDSALYLCASSGQDYTGNNYGYTFGSGTRLTVV.

This clonotype occurred a few times. The rearrangement joins TRBV6-1 to TRBJ2-5; TRBD2 aligns across 8 bases. CDR3 length equals 13 residues. Trimming cost V 9 bases and J 5 bases; bases outside gene matches: 8. The germline CDR1 and CDR2 sequences are MNHNS and SASEGT. CDR3 nucleotide sequence: TGTGCCAGTCAACGGGAGGGCCGGGAGACCCAGTACTTC. Translation: CASQREGRETQYF.

The J gene is TRBJ2-3, the V gene TRBV9; D unclear. From germline, CDR1 is SGDLS and CDR2 YYNGEE. Trimming left V 0 bases short and J 5 bases short, with 10 bases between. This CDR3 is 14 amino acids long. For the CDR3, the DNA is TGTGCCAGCAGCGTAGACGAGATTCTAGATACGCAGTATTTT. Protein: CASSVDEILDTQYF. Based on the CDR3 plus reference TRBV9 and TRBJ2-3, the full variable domain is DSGVTQTPKHLITATGQRVTLRCSPRSGDLSVYWYQQSLDQGLQFLIQYYNGEERAKGNILERFSAQQFPDLHSELNLSSLELGDSALYFCASSVDEILDTQYFGPGTRLTVL.

The rearrangement links TRBV7-2 to TRBJ2-5, with 13 bases that match TRBD2. The germline V gene has CDR1 SGHTA and CDR2 FQGNSA. The CDR3 extends over 16 amino acids. V gave up 4 bases and J gave up 1 base; unmatched junction bases: 3. The CDR3 reads CASSWTSGGLQETQYF. The CDR3 DNA is TGTGCCAGCAGCTGGACTAGCGGGGGCCTCCAAGAGACCCAGTACTTC.

The table lists this clonotype with a few counts. The chain uses TRBV3-1 and TRBJ1-2; D is ambiguous. Germline assignment: CDR1 LGHDT and CDR2 YNNKEL (reference sequence). The CDR3 contains 15 residues. Trimming removed 0 bases at V and 8 bases at J, with 16 bases between. The CDR3 DNA is TGTGCCAGCAGCCAAGATGGGCAGGTTCGGAGAGGCTACACCTTC. This translates into CASSQDGQVRRGYTF.

The chain uses TRBV7-8 and TRBJ2-3; 7 bases align to TRBD2. V dropped 4 bases and J dropped 2; count of bases not matched to a gene: 6. In germline, CDR1 is SGHVS, CDR2 FQNEAQ. The CDR3 length is 15 residues. The CDR3 sequence is CASSSERGDTDTQYF. The CDR3 nucleotides read TGTGCCAGCAGCTCGGAGCGGGGTGACACAGATACGCAGTATTTT.

As concerns this clonotype: One end of the junction is discordant with germline, which a read error may explain. The rearrangement links TRBV2 to TRBJ2-1, with D uncertain. The CDR3 is 10 residues long. CDR1 and CDR2 from the germline V gene are SNHLY and FYNNEI. The CDR3 loop is CASRFPSDLF. CDR3 in DNA: TGTGCCAGCAGGTTTCCATCCGATCTCTTC.

The chain combines TRBV5-1 with TRBJ2-5, with a tentative D call TRBD2 (6 bases). This CDR3 has 15 amino acids. Per germline, CDR1 SGHRS and CDR2 YFSETQ. Trimming took 3 bases from V and 0 from J, leaving 12 bases between them. Written as DNA, the CDR3 is TGCGCCAGCAGCTCGAGCGGGTTGTACCAAGAGACCCAGTACTTC. Its protein product is CASSSSGLYQETQYF.

This clonotype was found a few times. V is TRBV20-1 and J is TRBJ1-4, with 12 bases identical to TRBD1. After removal of 4 bases from V and 7 bases from J, the junction contained 7 bases not matched to a gene. The V gene's germline CDR1 is DFQATT and CDR2 SNEGSKA (reference sequence). CDR3 length: 15 residues. The CDR3 nucleotides read TGCAGTGCTAAGGCGGGGACAGGGGGCGGTGAAAAACTGTTTTTT. It translates to CSAKAGTGGGEKLFF.

Only a few counts were recorded for this clonotype. CDR3 sequence (DNA): TGTGCCAGTCAACAGGGGCACACTGAAGCTTTCTTT. Its translation is CASQQGHTEAFF. This chain uses TRBV3-1 with TRBJ1-1, with TRBD1 identical over 7 bases. CDR1 is LGHDT and CDR2 is YNNKEL in the germline V gene (reference sequence). V lost 9 bases, J lost 3 bases, and 4 bases stayed unmatched. This CDR3 spans 12 amino acids. The variable domain in full, completed from reference TRBV3-1 and TRBJ1-1, reads DTAVSQTPKYLVTQMGNDKSIKCEQNLGHDTMYWYKQDSKKFLKIMFSYNNKELIINETVPNRFSPKSPDKAHLNLHINSLELGDSAVYFCASQQGHTEAFFGQGTRLTVV.